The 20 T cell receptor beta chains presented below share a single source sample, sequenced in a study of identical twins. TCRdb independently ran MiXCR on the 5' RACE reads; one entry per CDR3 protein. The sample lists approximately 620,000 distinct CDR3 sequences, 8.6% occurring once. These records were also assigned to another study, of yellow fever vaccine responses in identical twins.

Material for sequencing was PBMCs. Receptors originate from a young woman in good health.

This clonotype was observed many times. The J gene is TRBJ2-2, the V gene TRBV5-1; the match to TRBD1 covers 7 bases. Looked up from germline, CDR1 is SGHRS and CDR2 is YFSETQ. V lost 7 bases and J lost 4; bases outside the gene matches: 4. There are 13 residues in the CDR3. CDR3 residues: CASAWDSTGELFF. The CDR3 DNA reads TGCGCCAGCGCTTGGGACAGCACCGGGGAGCTGTTTTTT.

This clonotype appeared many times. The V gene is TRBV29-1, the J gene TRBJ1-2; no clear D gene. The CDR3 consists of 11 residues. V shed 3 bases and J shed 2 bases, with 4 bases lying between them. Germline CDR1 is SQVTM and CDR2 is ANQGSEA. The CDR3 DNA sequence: TGCAGCGTTGAGGGGAACTATGGCTACACCTTC. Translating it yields CSVEGNYGYTF.

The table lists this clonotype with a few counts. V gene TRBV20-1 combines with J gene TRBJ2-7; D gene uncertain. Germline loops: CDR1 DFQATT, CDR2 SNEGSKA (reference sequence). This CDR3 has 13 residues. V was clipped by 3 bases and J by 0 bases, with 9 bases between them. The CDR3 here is CSARLPGSYEQYF. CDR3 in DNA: TGCAGTGCTAGGCTACCCGGCTCCTACGAGCAGTACTTC.

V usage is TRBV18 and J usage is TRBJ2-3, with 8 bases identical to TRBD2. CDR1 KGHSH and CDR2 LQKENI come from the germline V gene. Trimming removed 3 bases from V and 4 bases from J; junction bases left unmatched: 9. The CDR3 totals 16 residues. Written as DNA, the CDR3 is TGTGCCAGCTCACCCCGTAGCGGGACGGGGGCAGATACGCAGTATTTT. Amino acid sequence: CASSPRSGTGADTQYF.

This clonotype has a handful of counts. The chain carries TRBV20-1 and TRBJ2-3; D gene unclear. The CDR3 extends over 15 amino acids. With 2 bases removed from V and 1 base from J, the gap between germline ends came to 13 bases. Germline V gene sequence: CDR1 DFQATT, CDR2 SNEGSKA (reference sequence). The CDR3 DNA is TGCAGTGCTAGAAGTCACTTCACCGGCACAGATACGCAGTATTTT. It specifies CSARSHFTGTDTQYF.

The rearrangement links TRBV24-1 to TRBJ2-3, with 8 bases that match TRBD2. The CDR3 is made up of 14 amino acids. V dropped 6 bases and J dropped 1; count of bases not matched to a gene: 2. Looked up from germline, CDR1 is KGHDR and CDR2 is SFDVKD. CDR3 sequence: CATSRGGGTDTQYF. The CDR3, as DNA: TGTGCCACCAGTCGGGGGGGTGGCACAGATACGCAGTATTTT.

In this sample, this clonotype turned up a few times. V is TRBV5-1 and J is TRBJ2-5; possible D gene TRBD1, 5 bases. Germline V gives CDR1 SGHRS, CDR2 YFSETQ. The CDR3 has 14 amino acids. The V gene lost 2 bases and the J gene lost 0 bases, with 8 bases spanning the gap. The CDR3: CASSFAGNQETQYF. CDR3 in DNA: TGCGCCAGCAGCTTTGCAGGGAACCAAGAGACCCAGTACTTC.

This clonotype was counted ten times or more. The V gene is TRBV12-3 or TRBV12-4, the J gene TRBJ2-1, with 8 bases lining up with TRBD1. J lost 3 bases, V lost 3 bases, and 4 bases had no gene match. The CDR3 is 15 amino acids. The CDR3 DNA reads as TGTGCCAGCAGTTTTCAGGGGGCTTTCTACAATGAGCAGTTCTTC. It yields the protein CASSFQGAFYNEQFF.

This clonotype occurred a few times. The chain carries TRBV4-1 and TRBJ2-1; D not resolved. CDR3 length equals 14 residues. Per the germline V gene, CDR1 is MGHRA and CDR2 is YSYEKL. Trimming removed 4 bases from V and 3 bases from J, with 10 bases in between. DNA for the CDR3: TGCGCCAGCAGCCCACATCTAGACTACAATGAGCAGTTCTTC. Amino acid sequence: CASSPHLDYNEQFF.

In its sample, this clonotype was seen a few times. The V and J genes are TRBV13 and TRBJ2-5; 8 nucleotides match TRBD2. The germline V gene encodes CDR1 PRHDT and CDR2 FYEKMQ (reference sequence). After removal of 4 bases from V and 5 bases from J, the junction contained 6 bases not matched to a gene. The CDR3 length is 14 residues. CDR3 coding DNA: TGTGCCAGCAGCTATACTAGCGGAGGGGAGACCCAGTACTTC. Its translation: CASSYTSGGETQYF.

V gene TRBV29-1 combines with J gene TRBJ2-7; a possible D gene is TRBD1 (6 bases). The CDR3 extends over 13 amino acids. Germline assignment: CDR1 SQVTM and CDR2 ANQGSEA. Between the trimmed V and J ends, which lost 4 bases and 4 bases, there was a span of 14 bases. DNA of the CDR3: TGCAGCGTTGCGGACAGACAAGTTTACGAGCAGTACTTC. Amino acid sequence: CSVADRQVYEQYF.

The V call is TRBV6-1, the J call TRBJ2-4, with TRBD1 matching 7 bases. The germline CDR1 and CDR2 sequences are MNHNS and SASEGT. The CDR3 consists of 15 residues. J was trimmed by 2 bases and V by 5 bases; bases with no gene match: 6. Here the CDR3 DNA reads TGTGCCAGCAGTCGACAGGGTTTTACCAAAAACATTCAGTACTTC. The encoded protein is CASSRQGFTKNIQYF.

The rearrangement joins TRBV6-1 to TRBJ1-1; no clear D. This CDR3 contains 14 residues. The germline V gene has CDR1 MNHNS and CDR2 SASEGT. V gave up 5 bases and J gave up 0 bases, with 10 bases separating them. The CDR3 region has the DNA TGTGCCAGCAGTCGAAAGGGTGTGAACACTGAAGCTTTCTTT. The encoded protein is CASSRKGVNTEAFF.

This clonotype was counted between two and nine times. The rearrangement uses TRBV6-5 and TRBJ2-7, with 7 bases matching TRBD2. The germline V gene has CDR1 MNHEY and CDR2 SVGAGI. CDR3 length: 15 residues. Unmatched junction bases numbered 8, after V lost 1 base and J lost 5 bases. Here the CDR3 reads CASSYWGGTSDEQYF. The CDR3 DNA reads TGTGCCAGCAGTTACTGGGGGGGAACTAGTGACGAGCAGTACTTC.

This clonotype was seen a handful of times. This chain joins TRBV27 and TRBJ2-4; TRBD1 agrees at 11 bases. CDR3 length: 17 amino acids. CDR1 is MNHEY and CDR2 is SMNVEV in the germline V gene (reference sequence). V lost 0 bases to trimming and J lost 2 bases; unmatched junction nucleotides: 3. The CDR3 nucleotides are TGTGCCAGCAGTTTATCAGGGACAGGGGGAACCAAAAACATTCAGTACTTC. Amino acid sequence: CASSLSGTGGTKNIQYF.

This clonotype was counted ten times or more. CDR3 DNA: TGTGCCACCAGCAGAGATATCGGGGACTCTGGGAATGAGCAGTTCTTC. It is translated as CATSRDIGDSGNEQFF. The gene calls are TRBV15 and TRBJ2-1, with D possibly being TRBD2 (6 bases). CDR1 is LNHNV, CDR2 YYDKDF, per germline (reference sequence). The CDR3 has 16 amino acids. V was cut by 0 bases and J by 7 bases, with 16 bases left in between.

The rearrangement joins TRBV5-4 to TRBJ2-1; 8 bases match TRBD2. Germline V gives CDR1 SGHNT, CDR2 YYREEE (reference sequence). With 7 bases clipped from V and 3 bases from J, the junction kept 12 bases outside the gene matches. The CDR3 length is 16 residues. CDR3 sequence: CASYPDREGHYNEQFF. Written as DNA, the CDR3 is TGTGCCAGCTACCCCGACCGGGAGGGGCACTACAATGAGCAGTTCTTC. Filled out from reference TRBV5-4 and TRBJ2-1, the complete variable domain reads ETGVTQSPTHLIKTRGQQVTLRCSSQSGHNTVSWYQQALGQGPQFIFQYYREEENGRGNFPPRFSGLQFPNYSSELNVNALELDDSALYLCASYPDREGHYNEQFFGPGTRLTVL.

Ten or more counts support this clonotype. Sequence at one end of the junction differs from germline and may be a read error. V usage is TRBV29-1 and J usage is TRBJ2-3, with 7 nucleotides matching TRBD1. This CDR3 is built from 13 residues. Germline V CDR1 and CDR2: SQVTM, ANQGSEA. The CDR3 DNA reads TGCAGCGTTGTCCGGGACAGCACAAATACGCAGTATTTT. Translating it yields CSVVRDSTNTQYF.

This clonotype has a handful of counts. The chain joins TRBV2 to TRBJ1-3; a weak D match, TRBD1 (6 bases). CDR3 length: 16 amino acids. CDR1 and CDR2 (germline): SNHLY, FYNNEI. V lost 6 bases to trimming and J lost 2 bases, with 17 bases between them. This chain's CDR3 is CASRDQSTGTGNTIYF. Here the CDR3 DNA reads TGTGCCAGCAGGGATCAAAGTACAGGGACTGGAAACACCATATATTTT.

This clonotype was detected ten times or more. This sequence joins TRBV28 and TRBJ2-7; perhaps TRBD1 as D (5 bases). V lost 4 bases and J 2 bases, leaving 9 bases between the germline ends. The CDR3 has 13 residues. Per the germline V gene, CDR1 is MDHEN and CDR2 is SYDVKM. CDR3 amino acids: CASSSWTPYEQYF. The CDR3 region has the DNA TGTGCCAGCAGTTCCTGGACACCCTACGAGCAGTACTTC.